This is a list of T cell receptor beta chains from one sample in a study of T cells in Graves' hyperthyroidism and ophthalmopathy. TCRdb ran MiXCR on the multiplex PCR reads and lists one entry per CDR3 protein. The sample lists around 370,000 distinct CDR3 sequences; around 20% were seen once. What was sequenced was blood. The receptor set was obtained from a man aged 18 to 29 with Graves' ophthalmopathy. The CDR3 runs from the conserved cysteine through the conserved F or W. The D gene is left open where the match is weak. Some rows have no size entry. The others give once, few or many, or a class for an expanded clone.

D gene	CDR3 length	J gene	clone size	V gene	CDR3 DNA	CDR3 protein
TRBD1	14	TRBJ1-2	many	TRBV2	TGTGCCAGCAGTGAACAGGGGGCACCATATGGCTACACCTTC	CASSEQGAPYGYTF
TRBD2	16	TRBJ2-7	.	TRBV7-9	TGTGCCAGCAGTCGGGACTCTAGCGGGGCCCTCTACGAGCAGTACTTC	CASSRDSSGALYEQYF
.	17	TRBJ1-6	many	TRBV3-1	TGTGCCAGCAGCACCCTGGGAGGAATCCTTTCAAATTCACCCCTCCACTTT	CASSTLGGILSNSPLHF
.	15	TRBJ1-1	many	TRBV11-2	TGTGCCAGCAGCTTAGTCCCCGGGGGGAACACTGAAGCTTTCTTT	CASSLVPGGNTEAFF
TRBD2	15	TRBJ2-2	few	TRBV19	TGTGCCAGTAGTATGCTAGCGGGGGGGCCCGGGGAGCTGTTTTTT	CASSMLAGGPGELFF
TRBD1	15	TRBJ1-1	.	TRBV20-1	TGCAGTGCTAGAGATCACCGGGACAGGGGGCTTGAAGCTTTCTTT	CSARDHRDRGLEAFF
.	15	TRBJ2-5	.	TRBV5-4	TGTGCCAGCAGCTTGGCCAAGGGACGGCAAGAGACCCAGTACTTC	CASSLAKGRQETQYF
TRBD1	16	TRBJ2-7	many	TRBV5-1	TGCGCCAGCAGCTTGGAAGGGACAGGGAGCTCCTACGAGCAGTACTTC	CASSLEGTGSSYEQYF
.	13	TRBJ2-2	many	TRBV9	TGTGCCAGCAGCCCCCAGCGCGCCGGGGAGCTGTTTTTT	CASSPQRAGELFF
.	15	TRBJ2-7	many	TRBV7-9	TGTGCCAGCAGCTTAAGTCAGTCCAGCTCCTACGAGCAGTACTTC	CASSLSQSSSYEQYF
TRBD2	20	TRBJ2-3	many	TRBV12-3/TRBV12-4	TGTGCCAGCAGTTTAGCGCGCCTAGCGGGTCCCTCGGGGGGGGAGGATACGCAGTATTTT	CASSLARLAGPSGGEDTQYF
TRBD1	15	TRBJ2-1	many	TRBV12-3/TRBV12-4	TGTGCCAGCAGTTCTAGTGGACAGGGGGCCAATGAGCAGTTCTTC	CASSSSGQGANEQFF
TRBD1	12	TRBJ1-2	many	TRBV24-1	TGTGCCACCAGCACAGGGGGGTCTGGCTACACCTTC	CATSTGGSGYTF
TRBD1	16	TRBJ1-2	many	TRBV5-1	TGCGCCAGCAGCGAAGGGGACAGGGAAACATATCATGGCTACACCTTC	CASSEGDRETYHGYTF
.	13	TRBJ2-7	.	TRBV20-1	TGCAGTGCTAGGACCTACCTGTCCTACGAGCAGTACTTC	CSARTYLSYEQYF
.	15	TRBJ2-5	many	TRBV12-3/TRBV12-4	TGTGCCAGCAGTCCCCAGGGGACGGATCAAGAGACCCAGTACTTC	CASSPQGTDQETQYF
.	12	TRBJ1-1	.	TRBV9	TGTGCCAGCAGCACCCCCAGGGTGGGAGCTTTCTTT	CASSTPRVGAFF
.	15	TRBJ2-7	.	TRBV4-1	TGCGCCAGCAGCCAAGCCCCGGATAGCTCCTACGAGCAGTACTTC	CASSQAPDSSYEQYF
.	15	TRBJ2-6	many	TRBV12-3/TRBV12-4	TGTGCCAGCAGTGGGATGTTCTCTGGGGCCAACGTCCTGACTTTC	CASSGMFSGANVLTF
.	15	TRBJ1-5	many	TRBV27	TGTGCCAGCAGTCGATTCGGGGAGTCCGATCAGCCCCAGCATTTT	CASSRFGESDQPQHF
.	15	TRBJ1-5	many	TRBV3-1	TGTGCCAGCAGCCAACGTACAGGGAACAATCAGCCCCAGCATTTT	CASSQRTGNNQPQHF
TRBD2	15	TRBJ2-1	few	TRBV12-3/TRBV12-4	TGTGCCAGCAGTTTTGTTCTACTAGCGGGGGTGAAGCAGTTCTTC	CASSFVLLAGVKQFF
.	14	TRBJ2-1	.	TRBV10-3	TGTGCCATCACAGGGGGGGGGCGGTACAATGAGCAGTTCTTC	CAITGGGRYNEQFF
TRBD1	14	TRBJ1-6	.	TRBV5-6	TGTGCCAGCAGCCGACAGGGGGCCAATTCACCCCTCCACTTT	CASSRQGANSPLHF
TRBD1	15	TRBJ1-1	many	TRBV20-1	TGCAGTGCTAGAGAACAGGGGCGCGGGGGCACTGAAGCTTTCTTT	CSAREQGRGGTEAFF
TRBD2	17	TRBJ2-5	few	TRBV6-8	TGTGCCAGCAGTTACATAGGGGGACTAGCGGGGAAAGAGACCCAGTACTTC	CASSYIGGLAGKETQYF
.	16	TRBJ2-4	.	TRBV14	TGTGCCAGCAGCCGCTCCCCCGGCAGCGCCAAAAACATTCAGTACTTC	CASSRSPGSAKNIQYF
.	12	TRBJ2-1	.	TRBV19	TGTGCCAGTAGGCTACAGGGTCATGAGCAGTTCTTC	CASRLQGHEQFF
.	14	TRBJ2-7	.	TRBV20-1	TGCAGTGCCGCCCCGGGGGCGATTTCCTACGAGCAGTACTTC	CSAAPGAISYEQYF
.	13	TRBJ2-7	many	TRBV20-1	TGCAGTGCTAGAGGGGGGCGCAGGTACGAGCAGTACTTC	CSARGGRRYEQYF
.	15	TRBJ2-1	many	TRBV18	TGTGCCAGCTCACCTCGGACAGCGTCCTACAATGAGCAGTTCTTC	CASSPRTASYNEQFF
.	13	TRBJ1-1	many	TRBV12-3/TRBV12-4	TGTGCCAGCAGTCGAGCGGGGAACACTGAAGCTTTCTTT	CASSRAGNTEAFF
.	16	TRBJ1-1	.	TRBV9	TGTGCCAGCAGCCCCCACCCCGGGGGGACTAACACTGAAGCTTCCTTT	CASSPHPGGTNTEASF
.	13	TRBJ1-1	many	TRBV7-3	TGTGCCAGCAGCTTAGGGGAACGTCTAGAAGCTTTCTTT	CASSLGERLEAFF
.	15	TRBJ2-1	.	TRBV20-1	TGCAGTGCTCCCAGGGGCTCACCATGGTACAATGAGCAGTTCTTC	CSAPRGSPWYNEQFF
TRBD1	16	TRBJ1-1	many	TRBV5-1	TGCGCCAGCAGCTTGGATCAACAGGGGCCCTTAACTGAAGCTTTCTTT	CASSLDQQGPLTEAFF
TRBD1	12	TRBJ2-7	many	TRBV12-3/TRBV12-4	TGTGCCACGGAACAGGGGATCTACGAGCAGTACTTC	CATEQGIYEQYF
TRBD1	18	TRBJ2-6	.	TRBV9	TGTGCCAGCAGCGTAACAGGGGCGAGGAGTTCTGGGGCCAACGTCCTGACTTTC	CASSVTGARSSGANVLTF
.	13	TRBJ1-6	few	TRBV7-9	TGTGCCAGCAGTGAGGGGGGACGTTCACCCCTCCACTTT	CASSEGGRSPLHF
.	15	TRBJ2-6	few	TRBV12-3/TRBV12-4	TGTGCCAGCAGTTTTCAGAACTCTGGGGCCAACGTCCTGACTTTC	CASSFQNSGANVLTF
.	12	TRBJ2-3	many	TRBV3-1	TGTGCCAGCAGCCAAGATGAAGATACGCAGTATTTT	CASSQDEDTQYF
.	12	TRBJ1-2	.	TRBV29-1	TGCAGCGTGTCGGCGCAGTTCTATGGCTACACCTTC	CSVSAQFYGYTF
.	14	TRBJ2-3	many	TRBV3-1	TGTGCCAGCAGCCAAGATAGAAGGCCGTGGGGGCAGTATTTT	CASSQDRRPWGQYF
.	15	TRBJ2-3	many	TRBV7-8	TGTGCCAGCAGCTTAGCCGGGGGGCACACAGATACGCAGTATTTT	CASSLAGGHTDTQYF
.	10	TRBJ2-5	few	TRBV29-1	TGCAGCTTCCAGCGGGAGACCCAGTACTTC	CSFQRETQYF
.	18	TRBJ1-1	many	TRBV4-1	TGCGCCAGCAGCCACCACACTCGGGGGACCCTAGGTGACACTGAAGCTTTCTTT	CASSHHTRGTLGDTEAFF
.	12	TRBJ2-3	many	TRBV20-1	TGCGGGGGGTCCCGGGGCACAGATACGCAGTATTTT	CGGSRGTDTQYF
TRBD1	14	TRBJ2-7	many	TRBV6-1	TGTGCCAGCAGGGGACAGGGGGCCTTAACCGAGCAGTACTTC	CASRGQGALTEQYF
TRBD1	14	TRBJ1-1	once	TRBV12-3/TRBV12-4	TGTGCCAGCAGTCCCGGACAGGGAATAGGTGAAGCTTTCTTT	CASSPGQGIGEAFF
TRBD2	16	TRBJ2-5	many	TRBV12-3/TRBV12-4	TGTGCCAGCAGTTTACTCGTAGCGGGGGGGCGGGAGACCCAGTACTTC	CASSLLVAGGRETQYF
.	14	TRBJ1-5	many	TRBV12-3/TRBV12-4	TGTGCCAGCTCCCTTGGGATGGGCAATCAGCCCCAGCATTTT	CASSLGMGNQPQHF
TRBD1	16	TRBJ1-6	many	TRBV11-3	TGTGCCAGCAGCTACACCGGGACAGGGAATAATTCACCCCTCCACTTT	CASSYTGTGNNSPLHF
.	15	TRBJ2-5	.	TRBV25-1	TGTGCCAGCAGTGAGGTTGAACTAGCTAAGGAGACCCAGTACTTC	CASSEVELAKETQYF
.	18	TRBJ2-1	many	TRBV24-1	TGTGCCACCAGCCAGCCGGGGTGGGGCTCGACCCAGCCGAATGAGCAGTTCTTC	CATSQPGWGSTQPNEQFF